The rows below give T cell receptor beta chains drawn from one sample of a study of shared clonotypes between healthy human individuals. Clones were read by immunoSEQ multiplex PCR, and TCRdb kept only the in-frame ones, dropping some. This sample carries 2,500,000 or so clones, 93% of them seen once, and the ten largest clones take more than 0.35%. Material: naive CD4+ T cells from PBMCs. The receptors derive from a man between 18 and 35 years old in good health. Some clones in this sample may be carry-over from other donors' samples. Both conserved end residues are part of each CDR3. A D gene is named only where the DNA matches it firmly. A clone size is listed for some rows: how often the clone was seen (once, few, many), or a class if it is expanded.

len	j_gene	abundance	d_gene	v_gene	CDR3nt	CDR3aa
13	TRBJ2-7	-	-	TRBV6-5	TGTGCCAGCAGTTATCGGGTTACCTACGAGCAGTACTTC	CASSYRVTYEQYF
14	TRBJ2-5	-	-	TRBV11-2	TGTGCCAGCAGCTCGCTCCGGGACCTAGAGACCCAGTACTTC	CASSSLRDLETQYF
15	TRBJ2-3	-	TRBD2	TRBV4-3	TGCGCCAGCAGCCAAGCTAGCGGGCGCACAGATACGCAGTATTTT	CASSQASGRTDTQYF
14	TRBJ2-1	-	TRBD1	TRBV27	TGTGCCAGCAAACCGGGACAGGTATACAATGAGCAGTTCTTC	CASKPGQVYNEQFF
13	TRBJ1-4	-	-	TRBV19	TGTGCCAGTAGTATAGAGGGCTCGGCGAAACTGTTTTTT	CASSIEGSAKLFF
15	TRBJ1-2	-	-	TRBV6-1	TGTGCCAGCAGTGAAACTTCAACCTACCACTATGGCTACACCTTC	CASSETSTYHYGYTF
17	TRBJ2-7	-	-	TRBV7-9	TGTGCCAGCAGCTTAGTGCGTGGGGCGGATTTTTCCTACGAGCAGTACTTC	CASSLVRGADFSYEQYF
14	TRBJ2-7	-	TRBD2	TRBV27	TGTGCCAGCAGTTTAATCAGCGGGAACTACGAGCAGTACTTC	CASSLISGNYEQYF
16	TRBJ2-4	-	-	TRBV4-3	TGCGCCAGCAGCCAAGATCGGCTCTTAGCCAAAAACATTCAGTACTTC	CASSQDRLLAKNIQYF
15	TRBJ2-1	-	TRBD2	TRBV7-3	TGTGCCAGCAGGATTGGGACTAGCGGACACAATGAGCAGTTCTTC	CASRIGTSGHNEQFF
15	TRBJ1-1	-	-	TRBV28	TGTGCCAGCTCATCTCTTGCGGAGTTCCCTTATGAAGCTTTCTTT	CASSSLAEFPYEAFF
16	TRBJ2-3	-	TRBD2	TRBV5-1	TGCGCCAGCAGCTTAACTAGCGGGATGTTCACAGATACGCAGTATTTT	CASSLTSGMFTDTQYF
14	TRBJ1-5	-	-	TRBV28	TGTGCCAGCAGTTTAGAGATTTGGGGCCAGCCCCAGCATTTT	CASSLEIWGQPQHF
13	TRBJ1-1	-	-	TRBV6-5	TGTGCCAGCACCCTACCGCGGAACACTGAAGCTTTCTTT	CASTLPRNTEAFF
13	TRBJ1-1	few	-	TRBV5-1	TGCGCCAGCATGGGGTCAAGAGGCACTGAAGCTTTCTTT	CASMGSRGTEAFF
14	TRBJ1-1	once	TRBD1	TRBV28	TGTGCCAGCAACGAAGGGACAGGGAACACTGAAGCTTTCTTT	CASNEGTGNTEAFF
10	TRBJ1-1	-	-	TRBV11-2	TGTGCCAGCGGGAACACTGAAGCTTTCTTT	CASGNTEAFF
14	TRBJ2-7	-	TRBD2	TRBV19	TGTGCCAGTAGTATTGGCGGGAGGGCCTACGAGCAGTACTTC	CASSIGGRAYEQYF
15	TRBJ1-2	-	-	TRBV28	TGTGCCAGCAGGACCGACTCCACGGAGGACTATGGCTACACCTTC	CASRTDSTEDYGYTF
15	TRBJ2-7	-	-	TRBV19	TGTGCCAGTAGTACCCCGGGGAGATCCCCTGAGGAGCAGTACTTC	CASSTPGRSPEEQYF
13	TRBJ1-1	few	-	TRBV9	TGTGCCAGCAGCGTACAGGTTAACACTGAAGCTTTCTTT	CASSVQVNTEAFF
17	TRBJ1-2	-	-	TRBV9	TGTGCCAGCAGCGTAGGGGGACACCCCAGATCTAACTATGGCTACACCTTC	CASSVGGHPRSNYGYTF
15	TRBJ2-4	once	TRBD2	TRBV18	TGTGCCAGCTCCCCGGGACTAGCGGGAAGGGACATTCAGTACTTC	CASSPGLAGRDIQYF
12	TRBJ1-1	once	-	TRBV29-1	TGCAGCGTTGGACGGCCAAACACTGAAGCTTTCTTT	CSVGRPNTEAFF
14	TRBJ2-7	-	TRBD1	TRBV6-5	TGTGCCAGCAGTTACGCAGGGGGCTTCTACGAGCAGTACTTC	CASSYAGGFYEQYF
13	TRBJ2-1	-	TRBD1	TRBV18	TGTGCCAGCTCACCAGGGACAGGGAATGAGCAGTTCTTC	CASSPGTGNEQFF
14	TRBJ2-7	-	TRBD2	TRBV2	TGTGCCAGCAGCGGGACTAGCGGGAGGTACGAGCAGTACTTC	CASSGTSGRYEQYF
16	TRBJ1-5	-	TRBD1	TRBV10-3	TGTGCCATCAGTGATTCAAGACAGGGGAGCAATCAGCCCCAGCATTTT	CAISDSRQGSNQPQHF
15	TRBJ2-1	-	TRBD1	TRBV7-2	TGTGCCAGCAGCCCCGGGACAGGCCCCCTTGCTGAGCAGTTCTTC	CASSPGTGPLAEQFF
15	TRBJ2-3	-	-	TRBV9	TGTGCCAGCAGCGTAGAAGGGACACGCACAGATACGCAGTATTTT	CASSVEGTRTDTQYF